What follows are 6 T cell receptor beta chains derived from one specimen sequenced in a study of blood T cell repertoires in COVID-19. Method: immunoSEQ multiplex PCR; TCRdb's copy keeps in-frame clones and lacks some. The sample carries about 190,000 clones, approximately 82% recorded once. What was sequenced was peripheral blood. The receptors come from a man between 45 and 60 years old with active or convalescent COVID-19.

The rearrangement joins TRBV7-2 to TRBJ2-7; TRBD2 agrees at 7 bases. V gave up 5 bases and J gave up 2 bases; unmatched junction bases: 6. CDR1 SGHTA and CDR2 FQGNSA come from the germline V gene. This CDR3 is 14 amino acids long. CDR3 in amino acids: CASSLRDYTYEQYF. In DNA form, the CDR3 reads TGTGCCAGCAGCCTCCGGGACTACACCTACGAGCAGTACTTC.

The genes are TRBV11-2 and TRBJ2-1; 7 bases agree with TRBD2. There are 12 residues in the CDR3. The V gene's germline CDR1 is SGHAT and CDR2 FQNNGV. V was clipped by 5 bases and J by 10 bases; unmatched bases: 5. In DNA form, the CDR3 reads TGTGCCAGCAGCGGGGGGGTTAAGGAGCAGTTCTTC. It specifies CASSGGVKEQFF.

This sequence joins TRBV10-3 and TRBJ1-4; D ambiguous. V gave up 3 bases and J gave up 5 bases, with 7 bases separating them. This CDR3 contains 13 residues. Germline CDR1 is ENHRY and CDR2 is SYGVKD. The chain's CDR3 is CAISEMRNEKLFF. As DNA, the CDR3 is TGTGCCATCAGTGAAATGAGGAATGAAAAACTGTTTTTT.

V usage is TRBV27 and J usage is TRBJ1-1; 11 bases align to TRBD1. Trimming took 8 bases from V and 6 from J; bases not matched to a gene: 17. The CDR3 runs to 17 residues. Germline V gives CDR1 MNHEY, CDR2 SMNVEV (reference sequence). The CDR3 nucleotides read TGTGCCAGCTCGAGGACAGGGGGCTTCTTTGGTTCTCCTGAAGCTTTCTTT. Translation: CASSRTGGFFGSPEAFF.

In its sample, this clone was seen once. The CDR3 region has the DNA TGTGCCAGCAGCGTAAGCGGGGTGTCGGACACCATATATTTT. The encoded protein is CASSVSGVSDTIYF. The chain has TRBV9 and TRBJ1-3; D unresolved. Looked up from germline, CDR1 is SGDLS and CDR2 is YYNGEE. The CDR3 contains 14 residues. Trimming left V 1 base short and J 8 bases short, with 13 bases between.

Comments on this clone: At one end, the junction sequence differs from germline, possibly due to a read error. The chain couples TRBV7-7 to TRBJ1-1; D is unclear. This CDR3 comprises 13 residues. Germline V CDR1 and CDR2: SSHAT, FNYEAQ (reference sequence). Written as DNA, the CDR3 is TGTGCTAGCAGCTATCAGGAGAACACTGAAGCTTTCTTT. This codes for CASSYQENTEAFF.